A single T cell receptor (beta chain) is shown here with its context. As yet, its antigen is unknown. Unsorted samples drew genomic DNA from 85 million to 90 million PBMCs. The sample belongs to a study of shared clonotypes between healthy human individuals. Study findings and constraints: The sole specimen, blood, was sampled, and tissue repertoires likely differ.

Per the original methods: Junction-only sequences without quality scores came from ImmunoSEQ, so filtering differed. Profiling relied on immunoSEQ multiplex PCR, and the TCRdb table lists in-frame clones only, not all of them. V, J and clone size are taken as reported in that table, and D and trimming were inferred from the DNA itself. Among about 470,000 clones, around 75% were seen once, and the ten largest hold less than 15%. What was sequenced was PBMCs. The receptor was derived from a woman aged 40 to 49 in good health. Some clones in this sample may be carry-over from other donors' samples.

In DNA, the CDR3 is TGTGCCAGCACCTTCCCTGGGCAGGTGTGGAGCACTGAAGCTTTCTTT. Translation: CASTFPGQVWSTEAFF. This chain uses TRBV28 with TRBJ1-1; no clear D. This CDR3 has 16 amino acids. CDR1 and CDR2 (germline): MDHEN, SYDVKM. V was cut by 7 bases and J by 4 bases, with 22 bases left in between.